The text below deals with one T cell receptor (beta chain). This entry is derived from a study of blood T cell repertoires in COVID-19. At the level of the study: Samples taken during acute and convalescent COVID-19 were collected in the United States, Italy and Spain.

Germline values: CDR1 SGHVS, CDR2 FNYEAQ. This CDR3 is built from 14 residues. With 5 bases clipped from V and 4 bases from J, the junction kept 6 bases outside the gene matches. As handled by the study authors: Amplification with reference gene primers provided the estimates of nucleated cell counts. The repertoire was sequenced with immunoSEQ multiplex PCR; TCRdb's copy has only in-frame clones and lacks some. That table furnishes V, J and clone size, whereas the DNA furnished D and trimming. The sample includes fewer than 350,000 clones, around 90% seen only once; the top ten take around 1.7%. The specimen was PBMCs or T cells enriched from blood (not recorded which). J is TRBJ2-3 and V is TRBV7-6; 7 nucleotides agree with TRBD1. The clonotype comes from a woman in her late teens or twenties with acute COVID-19. CDR3 residues: CASSPGTASDTQYF. CDR3 coding DNA: TGTGCCAGCAGCCCCGGGACAGCCTCAGATACGCAGTATTTT.